The 26 T cell receptor beta chains reported below all come from one sample, sequenced in a study of T cell responses to AZD1222 COVID-19 vaccine. The table came from immunoSEQ multiplex PCR; TCRdb's copy has only in-frame clones and leaves some out. The sample holds 150,000 to 200,000 clones, approximately 90% seen once. The sample was peripheral blood, taken on day 0 of AZD1222 vaccination. The receptors stem from an adult in good health.

This chain joins TRBV10-2 and TRBJ1-1; D gene ambiguous. V was pared by 2 bases and J by 1 base, with 8 bases between. This CDR3 comprises 14 residues. Germline lookup yields CDR1 WSHSY and CDR2 SAAADI. In DNA, the CDR3 is TGCGCCAGCAGTGAGCGGGGAAAGAACACTGAAGCTTTCTTT. It encodes CASSERGKNTEAFF.

The chain uses TRBV15 and TRBJ1-2; D gene ambiguous. The CDR3 totals 13 residues. V lost 2 bases and J lost 8, with 12 bases in between. The germline V gene has CDR1 LNHNV and CDR2 YYDKDF (reference sequence). The CDR3 DNA is TGTGCCACCAGCAGAACGCTAGAAGGCGGCTACACCTTC. It specifies CATSRTLEGGYTF.

A single count supports this clone. The chain couples TRBV5-6 to TRBJ1-1, with a tentative D call TRBD1 (6 bases). Trimming pared 0 bases from V and 5 bases from J, leaving 17 bases between. The CDR3 runs 16 residues. The germline CDR1 and CDR2 sequences are SGHDT and YYEEEE. CDR3 nucleotide sequence: TGTGCCAGCAGCTTGGATCAGGGGCGAAGAGGGACTGAAGCTTTCTTT. Its protein product is CASSLDQGRRGTEAFF. The full variable domain, in which reference TRBV5-6 and TRBJ1-1 provide the parts outside the CDR3, is DAGVTQSPTHLIKTRGQQVTLRCSPKSGHDTVSWYQQALGQGPQFIFQYYEEEERQRGNFPDRFSGHQFPNYSSELNVNALLLGDSALYLCASSLDQGRRGTEAFFGQGTRLTVV.

This clone was counted once. The rearrangement uses TRBV2 and TRBJ1-3; D gene ambiguous. The germline V and J ends were trimmed by 3 bases and 0 bases, with 6 bases remaining between them. The germline V gene encodes CDR1 SNHLY and CDR2 FYNNEI. The CDR3 is made up of 14 amino acids. The CDR3: CASSDTRSGNTIYF. In DNA form, the CDR3 reads TGTGCCAGCAGTGATACCCGCTCTGGAAACACCATATATTTT.

Comments on this clone: In the same sample, other DNA sequences code for this CDR3. V gene TRBV9 combines with J gene TRBJ2-7; 7 bases align to TRBD1. Per the germline V gene, CDR1 is SGDLS and CDR2 is YYNGEE. J gave up 3 bases and V 3 bases, and 6 bases lay outside the gene matches. The CDR3 is 14 amino acids. The CDR3 reads CASSATGVSYEQYF. The CDR3 nucleotides are TGTGCCAGCAGCGCAACAGGGGTCAGCTACGAGCAGTACTTC.

The rearrangement uses TRBV7-2 and TRBJ2-3, with a weak D call TRBD2 (6 bases). Germline loops: CDR1 SGHTA, CDR2 FQGNSA. V was cut by 1 base and J by 4 bases, with 9 bases left in between. The CDR3 runs to 14 residues. The CDR3 region has the DNA TGTGCCAGCAGCTTAGTGGAGGGTGCAGATACGCAGTATTTT. This gives the protein CASSLVEGADTQYF. The full variable domain, completed using reference TRBV7-2 and TRBJ2-3, is GAGVSQSPSNKVTEKGKDVELRCDPISGHTALYWYRQSLGQGLEFLIYFQGNSAPDKSGLPSDRFSAERTGGSVSTLTIQRTQQEDSAVYLCASSLVEGADTQYFGPGTRLTVL.

This chain links TRBV5-5 with TRBJ1-2; no clear D gene. The CDR3 runs to 15 residues. V lost 0 bases and J 0 bases, leaving 9 bases between the germline ends. CDR1 SGHKS and CDR2 YYEKEE come from the germline V gene (reference sequence). The CDR3 DNA reads TGTGCCAGCAGCTTGGAGCTCAGGTCTAACTATGGCTACACCTTC. Translated: CASSLELRSNYGYTF.

The rearrangement links TRBV6-5 to TRBJ1-2; the D gene is possibly TRBD1 (5 bases). The CDR3 loop spans 16 amino acids. Germline lookup yields CDR1 MNHEY and CDR2 SVGAGI. V lost 0 bases to trimming and J lost 5 bases, with 16 bases between them. The CDR3 sequence is CASSYSDLGPNYGYTF. CDR3 DNA: TGTGCCAGCAGTTACTCGGATCTGGGGCCAAATTATGGCTACACCTTC.

The rearrangement joins TRBV9 to TRBJ2-1; the D gene could be TRBD1 or TRBD2 (5 bases each). Germline V gene lookup returns CDR1 SGDLS and CDR2 YYNGEE. The CDR3 has 14 residues. Trimming cost V 0 bases and J 5 bases, with 9 bases left between them. The CDR3: CASSVGDQHNEQFF. The CDR3 DNA reads TGTGCCAGCAGCGTAGGGGACCAGCACAATGAGCAGTTCTTC.

The rearrangement links TRBV6-2 or TRBV6-3 to TRBJ2-7; TRBD2 matches 8 bases. The germline gives CDR1 MNHEY, CDR2 SVGEGT. V lost 6 bases to trimming and J lost 2 bases; unmatched junction nucleotides: 18. CDR3 size: 18 residues. CDR3 loop: CASSPPPWEVGRAYEQYF. DNA for the CDR3: TGTGCCAGCAGCCCTCCCCCCTGGGAAGTCGGGAGGGCCTACGAGCAGTACTTC.

The chain employs TRBV7-2 and TRBJ1-1; weak D call: TRBD1 (6 bases). V lost 5 bases to trimming and J lost 4 bases, with 14 bases between them. This CDR3 contains 14 residues. The germline CDR1 and CDR2 sequences are SGHTA and FQGNSA. The chain's CDR3 is CASSPRGGGTEAFF. The DNA for the CDR3 is TGTGCCAGCAGCCCCAGGGGAGGGGGCACTGAAGCTTTCTTT.

V is TRBV11-3 and J is TRBJ2-2, with D maybe TRBD2 (5 bases). Per germline, CDR1 SGHNT and CDR2 YENEEA. The V end was cut by 6 bases, the J end by 8 bases, with 10 bases between. The CDR3 spans 12 residues. The CDR3 sequence: CASRFEGGELFF. DNA of the CDR3: TGTGCCAGCAGATTCGAGGGTGGGGAGCTGTTTTTT.

The rearrangement uses TRBV9 and TRBJ1-3; 7 positions agree with TRBD1. The junction had 7 bases not matched to a gene; V was cut back by 1 base and J by 0 bases. Per germline, CDR1 SGDLS and CDR2 YYNGEE. CDR3 length equals 17 residues. The DNA for the CDR3 is TGTGCCAGCAGCGTATTCGACAGGGTGAGCTCTGGAAACACCATATATTTT. As protein: CASSVFDRVSSGNTIYF.

This clone was seen a single time. This rearrangement joins TRBV29-1 to TRBJ2-1, with 8 nucleotides matching TRBD1. CDR1 is SQVTM, CDR2 ANQGSEA, per germline. The CDR3 totals 14 residues. The J segment lost 4 bases and the V segment lost 8 bases, leaving 10 bases of the junction unmatched. The CDR3 DNA sequence: TGCAGCCATGCAGGGGGCGCGGATTACAATGAGCAGTTCTTC. The encoded protein is CSHAGGADYNEQFF.

The genes are TRBV9 and TRBJ1-3; tentative D call: TRBD1 (6 bases). Per germline, CDR1 SGDLS and CDR2 YYNGEE. This CDR3 is built from 15 residues. V lost 2 bases and J lost 0, with 9 bases in between. The CDR3 region has the DNA TGTGCCAGCAGCGTCCAAGGGGGCTCTGGAAACACCATATATTTT. Encoded protein: CASSVQGGSGNTIYF.

The chain carries TRBV6-1 and TRBJ2-7, with D perhaps matching TRBD1 (5 bases). The V gene's germline CDR1 is MNHNS and CDR2 SASEGT. V was shortened by 1 base and J by 7 bases, with 11 bases between the two germline ends. CDR3 length equals 13 residues. CDR3 residues: CASSEGPSGEQYF. The CDR3 coding sequence is TGTGCCAGCAGTGAAGGGCCCTCAGGGGAGCAGTACTTC.

The chain joins TRBV11-2 to TRBJ2-3; D is ambiguous. V lost 5 bases to trimming and J lost 0 bases, with 9 bases between them. CDR1 and CDR2 from the germline V gene are SGHAT and FQNNGV. This CDR3 spans 14 amino acids. CDR3: CASSKDGSTDTQYF. The DNA for the CDR3 is TGTGCCAGCAGCAAGGACGGTAGCACAGATACGCAGTATTTT.

This chain links TRBV19 with TRBJ2-7, with 7 bases lining up with TRBD1. Germline V lookup: CDR1 LNHDA, CDR2 SQIVND (reference sequence). J was trimmed by 4 bases and V by 7 bases; bases with no gene match: 19. This CDR3 spans 17 amino acids. The CDR3: CASNPGQARKNLYEQYF. The DNA for the CDR3 is TGTGCCAGTAACCCAGGACAGGCGAGAAAGAATCTGTACGAGCAGTACTTC.

V and J are TRBV27 and TRBJ2-7; possible D gene TRBD1, 6 bases. The V and J ends lost 5 bases and 3 bases respectively, with 11 bases between them. The germline CDR1 and CDR2 sequences are MNHEY and SMNVEV (reference sequence). CDR3 size: 13 residues. The DNA of the CDR3 is TGTGCCAGCAGTCACAGGGAGAACTACGAGCAGTACTTC. It codes for CASSHRENYEQYF.

The chain couples TRBV27 to TRBJ1-1; D ambiguous. Germline values: CDR1 MNHEY, CDR2 SMNVEV (reference sequence). Between the trimmed V and J ends, which lost 5 bases and 1 base, there was a span of 14 bases. CDR3 length: 15 residues. In DNA form, the CDR3 reads TGTGCCAGCAGTCCCTCGGTCATCGGGAACACTGAAGCTTTCTTT. Translation: CASSPSVIGNTEAFF.

This chain uses TRBV6-4 with TRBJ2-1; unclear D gene. CDR3 length: 13 amino acids. Germline V gene data show CDR1 as MRHNA and CDR2 as SNTAGT. V lost 4 bases to trimming and J lost 5 bases, with 9 bases between them. CDR3 DNA sequence: TGTGCCAGCAGTGTAAGGACGGACAATGAGCAGTTCTTC. The encoded protein is CASSVRTDNEQFF.

The chain carries TRBV6-5 and TRBJ1-1; D gene uncertain. V lost 6 bases and J 1 base, leaving 9 bases between the germline ends. Per germline, CDR1 MNHEY and CDR2 SVGAGI. The CDR3 is made up of 13 amino acids. DNA for the CDR3: TGTGCCAGCAGCCGGAGAGGGAACACTGAAGCTTTCTTT. Translation gives CASSRRGNTEAFF.

This clone appeared a few times. This chain uses TRBV18 with TRBJ1-2; tentatively, D is TRBD1 (5 bases). The CDR3 runs 14 residues. Germline loops: CDR1 KGHSH, CDR2 LQKENI. V lost 5 bases, J lost 3 bases, and 13 bases lay in between. The CDR3 reads CASSISVTDYGYTF. The CDR3 nucleotides read TGTGCCAGCTCAATTTCAGTGACAGACTATGGCTACACCTTC.

This clone was counted between two and nine times. This chain connects TRBV6-5 to TRBJ2-7; 10 bases are a match to TRBD2. The V gene's germline CDR1 is MNHEY and CDR2 SVGAGI. The CDR3 totals 14 residues. Trimming cost V 2 bases and J 2 bases; bases outside gene matches: 0. The CDR3 is CASSYSGRAYEQYF. For the CDR3, the DNA is TGTGCCAGCAGTTACAGCGGGAGGGCCTACGAGCAGTACTTC.

This chain joins TRBV25-1 and TRBJ1-1; D may be TRBD1 (5 bases). Germline CDR1 and CDR2: MGHDK and SYGVNS. This CDR3 contains 14 residues. The V gene lost 7 bases and the J gene lost 9 bases, with 21 bases spanning the gap. CDR3 coding DNA: TGTGCCAGCACCAAGGGGCACGCGGCCGAGAAAGCTTTCTTT. It encodes CASTKGHAAEKAFF. The whole variable domain, remainder taken from reference TRBV25-1 and TRBJ1-1, is EADIYQTPRYLVIGTGKKITLECSQTMGHDKMYWYQQDPGMELHLIHYSYGVNSTEKGDLSSESTVSRIRTEHFPLTLESARPSHTSQYLCASTKGHAAEKAFFGQGTRLTVV.

The chain employs TRBV1 and TRBJ2-3; the table names TRBD2, a call not compared with the DNA. TRBV1 is assigned pseudogene status. The CDR3 covers 22 residues. CDR3 bases: TGCACCAGCAGCCAAGAACTAGCGGCCAGCTCAAACCTAGGGGGTAGCACAGATACGCAGTATTTT. Encoded protein: CTSSQELAASSNLGGSTDTQYF.